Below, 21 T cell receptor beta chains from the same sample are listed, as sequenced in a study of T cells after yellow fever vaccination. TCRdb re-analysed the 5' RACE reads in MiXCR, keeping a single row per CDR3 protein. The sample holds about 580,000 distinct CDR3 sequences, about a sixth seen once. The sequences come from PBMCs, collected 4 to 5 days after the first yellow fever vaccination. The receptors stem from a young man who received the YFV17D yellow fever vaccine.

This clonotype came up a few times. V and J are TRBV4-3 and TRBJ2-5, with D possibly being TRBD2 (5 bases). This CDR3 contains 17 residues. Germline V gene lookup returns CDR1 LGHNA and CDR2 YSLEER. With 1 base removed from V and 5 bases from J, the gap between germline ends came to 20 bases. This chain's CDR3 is CASSQGSSSLIGETQYF. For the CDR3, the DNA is TGCGCCAGCAGCCAAGGGAGTTCTAGCCTGATAGGCGAGACCCAGTACTTC.

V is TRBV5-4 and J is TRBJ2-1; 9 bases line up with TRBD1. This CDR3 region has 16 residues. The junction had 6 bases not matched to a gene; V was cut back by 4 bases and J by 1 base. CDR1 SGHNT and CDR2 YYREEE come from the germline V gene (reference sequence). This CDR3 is CASSGGGQGSYNEQFF. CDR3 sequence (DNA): TGTGCCAGCAGCGGGGGGGGACAGGGTTCCTACAATGAGCAGTTCTTC.

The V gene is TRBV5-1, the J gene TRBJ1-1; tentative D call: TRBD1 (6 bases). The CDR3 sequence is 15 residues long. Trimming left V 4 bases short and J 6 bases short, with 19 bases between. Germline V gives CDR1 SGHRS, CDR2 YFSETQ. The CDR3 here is CASSPPSGGRPEAFF. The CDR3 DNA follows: TGCGCCAGCAGCCCGCCCAGCGGGGGGCGACCTGAAGCTTTCTTT.

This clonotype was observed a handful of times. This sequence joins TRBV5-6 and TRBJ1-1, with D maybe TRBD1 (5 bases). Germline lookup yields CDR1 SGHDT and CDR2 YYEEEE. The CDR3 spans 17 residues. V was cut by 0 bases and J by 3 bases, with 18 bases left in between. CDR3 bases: TGTGCCAGCAGCTTGGGGGGCCGGAATCGTTTCCACACTGAAGCTTTCTTT. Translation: CASSLGGRNRFHTEAFF.

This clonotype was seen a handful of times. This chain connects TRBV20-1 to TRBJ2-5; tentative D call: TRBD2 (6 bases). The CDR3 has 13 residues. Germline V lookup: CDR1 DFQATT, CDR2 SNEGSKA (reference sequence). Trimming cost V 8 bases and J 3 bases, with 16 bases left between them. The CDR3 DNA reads TGCAGTACCGGGAGAGGGGCCAAAGAGACCCAGTACTTC. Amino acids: CSTGRGAKETQYF.

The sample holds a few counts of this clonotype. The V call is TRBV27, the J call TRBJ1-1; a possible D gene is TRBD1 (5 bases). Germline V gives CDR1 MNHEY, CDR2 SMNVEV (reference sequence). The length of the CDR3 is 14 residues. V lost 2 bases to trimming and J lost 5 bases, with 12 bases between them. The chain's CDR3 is CASSLMGGTTEAFF. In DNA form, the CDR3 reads TGTGCCAGCAGTTTAATGGGAGGGACTACTGAAGCTTTCTTT.

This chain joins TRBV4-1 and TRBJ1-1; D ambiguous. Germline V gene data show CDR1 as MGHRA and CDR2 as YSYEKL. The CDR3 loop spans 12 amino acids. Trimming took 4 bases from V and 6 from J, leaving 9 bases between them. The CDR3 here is CASSPSGAEAFF. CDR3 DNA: TGCGCCAGCAGCCCCTCTGGGGCTGAAGCTTTCTTT.

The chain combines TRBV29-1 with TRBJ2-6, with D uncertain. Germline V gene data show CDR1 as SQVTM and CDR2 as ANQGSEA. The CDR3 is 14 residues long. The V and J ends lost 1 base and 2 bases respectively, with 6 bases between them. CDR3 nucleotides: TGCAGCGTTGAAGTGGGCGCTGGGGCCAACGTCCTGACTTTC. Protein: CSVEVGAGANVLTF.

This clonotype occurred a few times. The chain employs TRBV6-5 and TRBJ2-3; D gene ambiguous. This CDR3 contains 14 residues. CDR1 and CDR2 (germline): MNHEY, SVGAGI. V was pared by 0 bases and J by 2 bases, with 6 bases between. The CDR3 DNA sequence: TGTGCCAGCAGTTACTCTCCAACCACAGATACGCAGTATTTT. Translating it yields CASSYSPTTDTQYF.

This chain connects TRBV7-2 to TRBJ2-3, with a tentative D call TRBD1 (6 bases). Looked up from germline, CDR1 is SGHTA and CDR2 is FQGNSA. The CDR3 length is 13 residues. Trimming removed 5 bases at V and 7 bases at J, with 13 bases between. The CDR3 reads CASSQIGGYTQYF. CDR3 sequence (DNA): TGTGCCAGCAGCCAGATAGGGGGTTATACGCAGTATTTT.

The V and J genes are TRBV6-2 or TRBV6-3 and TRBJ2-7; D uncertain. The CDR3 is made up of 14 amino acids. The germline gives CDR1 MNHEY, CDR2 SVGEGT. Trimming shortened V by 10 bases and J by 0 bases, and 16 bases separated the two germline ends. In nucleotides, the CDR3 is TGTGCCACCGCTGGTCTGGGAAGCTCCTACGAGCAGTACTTC. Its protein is CATAGLGSSYEQYF.

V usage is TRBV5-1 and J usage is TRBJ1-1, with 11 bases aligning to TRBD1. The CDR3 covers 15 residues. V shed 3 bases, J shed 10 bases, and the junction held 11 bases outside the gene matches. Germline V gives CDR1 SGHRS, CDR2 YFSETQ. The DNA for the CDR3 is TGCGCCAGCAGCTCCGGACAGGGGGCGGTGGGTGTAGCTTTCTTT. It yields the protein CASSSGQGAVGVAFF.

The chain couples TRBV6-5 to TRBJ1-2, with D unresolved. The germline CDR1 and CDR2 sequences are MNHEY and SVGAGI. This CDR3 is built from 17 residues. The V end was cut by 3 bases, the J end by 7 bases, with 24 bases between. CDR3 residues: CASSYSGSSGSQRGYTF. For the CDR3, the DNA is TGTGCCAGCAGTTATTCGGGGTCGTCCGGGAGTCAGCGTGGCTACACCTTC.

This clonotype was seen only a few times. The CDR3 DNA is TGTGCCACCAGTGATAAGACAGGGCTAAATGAGCAGTTCTTC. It codes for CATSDKTGLNEQFF. The chain joins TRBV24-1 to TRBJ2-1; TRBD1 agrees at 7 bases. Germline V gene sequence: CDR1 KGHDR, CDR2 SFDVKD. Trimming removed 3 bases from V and 7 bases from J; junction bases left unmatched: 5. CDR3 length: 14 amino acids.

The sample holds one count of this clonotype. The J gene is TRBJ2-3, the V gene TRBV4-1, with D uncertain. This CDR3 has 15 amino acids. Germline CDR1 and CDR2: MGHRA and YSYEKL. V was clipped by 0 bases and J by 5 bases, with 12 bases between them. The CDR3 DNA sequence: TGCGCCAGCAGCCAAGAGCATCCAAATGGAGATACGCAGTATTTT. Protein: CASSQEHPNGDTQYF.

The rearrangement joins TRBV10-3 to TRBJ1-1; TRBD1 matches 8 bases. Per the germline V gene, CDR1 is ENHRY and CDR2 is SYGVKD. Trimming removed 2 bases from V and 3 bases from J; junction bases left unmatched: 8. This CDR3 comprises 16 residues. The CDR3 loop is CAISEMDREWDTEAFF. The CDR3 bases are TGTGCCATCAGTGAGATGGACAGGGAATGGGACACTGAAGCTTTCTTT.

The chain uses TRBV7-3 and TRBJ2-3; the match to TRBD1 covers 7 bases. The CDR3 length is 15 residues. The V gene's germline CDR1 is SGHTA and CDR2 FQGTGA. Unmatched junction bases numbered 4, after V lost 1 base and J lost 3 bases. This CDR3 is CASSLIRGKTDTQYF. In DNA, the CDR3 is TGTGCCAGCAGCTTAATCAGGGGGAAAACAGATACGCAGTATTTT.

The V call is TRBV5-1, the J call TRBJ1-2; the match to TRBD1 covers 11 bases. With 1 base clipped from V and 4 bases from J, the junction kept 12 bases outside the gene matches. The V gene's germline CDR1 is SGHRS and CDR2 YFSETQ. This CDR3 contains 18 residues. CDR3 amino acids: CASSLSGTGGIESYGYTF. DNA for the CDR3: TGCGCCAGCAGCTTGTCGGGGACAGGGGGAATAGAATCCTATGGCTACACCTTC. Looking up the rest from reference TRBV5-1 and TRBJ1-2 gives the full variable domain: KAGVTQTPRYLIKTRGQQVTLSCSPISGHRSVSWYQQTPGQGLQFLFEYFSETQRNKGNFPGRFSGRQFSNSRSEMNVSTLELGDSALYLCASSLSGTGGIESYGYTFGSGTRLTVV.

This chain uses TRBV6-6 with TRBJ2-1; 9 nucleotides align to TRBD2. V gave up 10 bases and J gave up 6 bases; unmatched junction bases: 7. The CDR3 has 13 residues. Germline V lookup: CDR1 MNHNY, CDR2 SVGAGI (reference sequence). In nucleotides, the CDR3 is TGTGCCACTCTAGCGGGGACGGCCAATGAGCAGTTCTTC. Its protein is CATLAGTANEQFF.

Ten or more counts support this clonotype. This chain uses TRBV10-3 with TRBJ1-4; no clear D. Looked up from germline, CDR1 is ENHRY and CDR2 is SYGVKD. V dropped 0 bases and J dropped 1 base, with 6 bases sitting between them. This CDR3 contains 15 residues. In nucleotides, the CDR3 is TGTGCCATCAGTGAGTCGAGTGGAACTAATGAAAAACTGTTTTTT. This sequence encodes CAISESSGTNEKLFF.

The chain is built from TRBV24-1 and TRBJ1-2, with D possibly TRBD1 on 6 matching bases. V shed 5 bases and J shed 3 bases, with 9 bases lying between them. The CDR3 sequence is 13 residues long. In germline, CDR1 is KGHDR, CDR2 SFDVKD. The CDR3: CATSAAGDYGYTF. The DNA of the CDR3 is TGTGCCACCAGTGCCGCAGGGGACTATGGCTACACCTTC.